What follows are 11 T cell receptor beta chains derived from one specimen sequenced in a study of cytomegalovirus exposure and HLA in healthy donors. PCR involved 60 Vbeta and 13 Jbeta primers. Profiling relied on immunoSEQ multiplex PCR, and the TCRdb table lists in-frame clones only, not all of them. The sample shows about 120,000 clones, about three quarters of them seen only once. What was sequenced was PBMCs. The receptors derive from a woman aged 60-75 years in good health and CMV-seropositive.

The genes are TRBV19 and TRBJ2-1; TRBD2 aligns across 16 bases. The CDR3 length is 19 residues. Germline V gives CDR1 LNHDA, CDR2 SQIVND (reference sequence). V was clipped by 4 bases and J by 4 bases; unmatched bases: 10. In nucleotides, the CDR3 is TGTGCCAGTAGTAGCCCGGGACTAGCGGGAGGGCCGGGGTACAATGAGCAGTTCTTC. This encodes CASSSPGLAGGPGYNEQFF.

In its sample, this clone was seen once. The rearrangement joins TRBV4-2 to TRBJ2-5; 7 positions match TRBD2. The CDR3 extends over 18 amino acids. Per germline, CDR1 LGHNA and CDR2 YNFKEQ. J gave up 5 bases and V 0 bases, and 15 bases lay outside the gene matches. The CDR3: CASSQELQRAGVEETQYF. DNA of the CDR3: TGTGCCAGCAGCCAAGAACTTCAGCGGGCGGGAGTCGAGGAGACCCAGTACTTC.

The chain recombines TRBV19 with TRBJ1-5; 8 bases are a match to TRBD1. The germline V gene encodes CDR1 LNHDA and CDR2 SQIVND (reference sequence). This CDR3 comprises 16 residues. After removal of 3 bases from V and 6 bases from J, the junction contained 10 bases not matched to a gene. CDR3 sequence: CASSIMRGTGSQPQHF. CDR3 nucleotides: TGTGCCAGTAGTATCATGCGAGGGACAGGTAGTCAGCCCCAGCATTTT.

This clone occurred a few times. This sequence joins TRBV28 and TRBJ2-6; TRBD2 matches at 7 bases. Germline CDR1 and CDR2: MDHEN and SYDVKM. The CDR3 has 15 amino acids. In DNA form, the CDR3 reads TGTGCGGCGGGGGTGGGTGGCTCCGGGGCCAACGTCCTGACTTTC. The encoded protein is CAAGVGGSGANVLTF.

In DNA, the CDR3 is TGTGCCAGCAGTACATCGGGACTACAGTTCTTC. Its translation is CASSTSGLQFF. The chain carries TRBV5-4 and TRBJ2-1; 7 bases align to TRBD2. The germline gives CDR1 SGHNT, CDR2 YYREEE (reference sequence). Trimming took 5 bases from V and 13 from J; bases not matched to a gene: 6. This CDR3 is built from 11 residues.

The genes are TRBV27 and TRBJ2-2; 10 bases agree with TRBD1. Germline CDR1 reads MNHEY; CDR2 reads SMNVEV (reference sequence). The J segment lost 2 bases and the V segment lost 1 base, leaving 7 bases of the junction unmatched. This CDR3 is 18 amino acids long. CDR3 bases: TGTGCCAGCAGTTTATGGGGGACAGGGGACCATAACACCGGGGAGCTGTTTTTT. This gives the protein CASSLWGTGDHNTGELFF.

This clone was observed a few times. The chain is built from TRBV5-1 and TRBJ1-5; a weak D match, TRBD1 (6 bases). Germline CDR1 reads SGHRS; CDR2 reads YFSETQ. This CDR3 has 14 amino acids. Between the trimmed V and J ends, which lost 4 bases and 1 base, there was a span of 9 bases. The CDR3 nucleotides read TGCGCCAGCAGCCGCACAGGGAGCAATCAGCCCCAGCATTTT. Translated, it gives CASSRTGSNQPQHF.

The CDR3 sequence is CASSQAGYEQYF. CDR3 DNA: TGTGCCAGCAGTCAGGCGGGGTACGAGCAGTACTTC. The chain combines TRBV28 with TRBJ2-7, with TRBD2 as a possible D gene (6 bases). Trimming took off 5 bases at V and 4 bases at J, with 9 bases between the two ends. The CDR3 has 12 residues. The germline V gene has CDR1 MDHEN and CDR2 SYDVKM.

The J gene is TRBJ2-7, the V gene TRBV6-6; 9 positions agree with TRBD1. The CDR3 runs 14 residues. Germline CDR1 is MNHNY and CDR2 is SVGAGI (reference sequence). Unmatched junction bases numbered 5, after V lost 6 bases and J lost 2 bases. The CDR3: CASRPGQGTYEQYF. The CDR3 DNA reads TGTGCCAGCAGGCCGGGACAGGGAACCTACGAGCAGTACTTC.

This sequence joins TRBV28 and TRBJ2-1; 7 bases line up with TRBD2. This CDR3 comprises 16 residues. The germline V gene has CDR1 MDHEN and CDR2 SYDVKM. Trimming cost V 5 bases and J 5 bases; bases outside gene matches: 12. In DNA form, the CDR3 reads TGTGCCAGCAGTCCAATCGGGAGGCCCTTTGACAATGAGCAGTTCTTC. Translating it yields CASSPIGRPFDNEQFF.

This sequence joins TRBV9 and TRBJ2-7; the D gene is possibly TRBD2 (5 bases). V was pared by 0 bases and J by 6 bases, with 13 bases between. This CDR3 comprises 14 residues. Germline values: CDR1 SGDLS, CDR2 YYNGEE. Here the CDR3 reads CASSVGPQGSEQYF. The DNA of the CDR3 is TGTGCCAGCAGCGTAGGCCCCCAAGGGAGCGAGCAGTACTTC.